The next 27 T cell receptor beta chains were all read from a single sample in a study of T cell repertoires in cytomegalovirus infection. TCRdb itself ran the reads through MiXCR, one entry per CDR3 protein. The sample contains over 120,000 distinct CDR3 sequences, more than 30% of which appear only once. These receptors' antigens are unknown. The material was CD8+ T cells from cultured PBMCs, obtained from culture after CMV antigen stimulation. All receptors derive from a human donor in good health (CMV status not recorded). Some clones in this sample may be carry-over from other donors' samples.

V and J are TRBV7-4 and TRBJ1-1; 9 bases align to TRBD1. The trim removed 4 bases at V and 5 bases at J, leaving 17 bases unmatched. The CDR3 sequence is 18 residues long. The germline gives CDR1 SGHVT, CDR2 SQSDAQ. The CDR3: CASSSTGQGPLGWTEAFF. The CDR3 DNA sequence: TGTGCCAGCAGCTCAACGGGACAGGGCCCCCTTGGGTGGACTGAAGCTTTCTTT.

The rearrangement joins TRBV7-6 to TRBJ1-5; D not resolved. This CDR3 contains 15 residues. Between the trimmed V and J ends, which lost 5 bases and 7 bases, there was a span of 18 bases. The V gene's germline CDR1 is SGHVS and CDR2 FNYEAQ. The CDR3 is CASSRTSGLGQPQHF. The CDR3 bases are TGTGCCAGCAGCCGCACTTCCGGGCTGGGACAGCCCCAGCATTTT. The whole variable domain, filled in from reference TRBV7-6 and TRBJ1-5, reads GAGVSQSPRYKVTKRGQDVALRCDPISGHVSLYWYRQALGQGPEFLTYFNYEAQQDKSGLPNDRFSAERPEGSISTLTIQRTEQRDSAMYRCASSRTSGLGQPQHFGDGTRLSIL.

The chain has TRBV28 and TRBJ1-2, with D uncertain. The germline gives CDR1 MDHEN, CDR2 SYDVKM. V lost 10 bases and J 1 base, leaving 10 bases between the germline ends. CDR3 length: 12 amino acids. The CDR3 loop is CAINGINYGYTF. CDR3 nucleotides: TGTGCCATCAACGGGATTAACTATGGCTACACCTTC.

Only a few counts were recorded for this clonotype. J is TRBJ1-1 and V is TRBV19; unclear D gene. V lost 3 bases to trimming and J lost 5 bases, with 7 bases between them. Germline V gives CDR1 LNHDA, CDR2 SQIVND (reference sequence). There are 12 residues in the CDR3. The CDR3 nucleotides read TGTGCCAGTAGTATGGGGAGGACTGAAGCTTTCTTT. It yields the protein CASSMGRTEAFF.

This clonotype was seen repeatedly, ten times or more. V gene TRBV7-6 combines with J gene TRBJ2-3, with 14 bases fitting TRBD2. Losses at the gene ends were 2 bases for V and 0 bases for J; bases not matched to a gene: 4. The CDR3 has 18 amino acids. In germline, CDR1 is SGHVS, CDR2 FNYEAQ. The CDR3 DNA is TGTGCCAGCAGCTTATGGGGACTAGCGGGGGCTAGCACAGATACGCAGTATTTT. Translation: CASSLWGLAGASTDTQYF. Filled out from reference TRBV7-6 and TRBJ2-3, the complete variable domain reads GAGVSQSPRYKVTKRGQDVALRCDPISGHVSLYWYRQALGQGPEFLTYFNYEAQQDKSGLPNDRFSAERPEGSISTLTIQRTEQRDSAMYRCASSLWGLAGASTDTQYFGPGTRLTVL.

The chain is built from TRBV19 and TRBJ2-7; 8 nucleotides match TRBD1. The J segment lost 6 bases and the V segment lost 3 bases, leaving 10 bases of the junction unmatched. Germline CDR1 and CDR2: LNHDA and SQIVND (reference sequence). This CDR3 region has 15 residues. CDR3 DNA: TGTGCCAGTAGTATTACAGGGGGGATGAAGGTCGAGCAGTACTTC. The encoded protein is CASSITGGMKVEQYF.

CDR3 amino acids: CATKDIRSGQDLYEQYF. The CDR3, as DNA: TGTGCCACCAAAGACATTAGATCGGGACAGGACTTATACGAGCAGTACTTC. V usage is TRBV6-6 and J usage is TRBJ2-7, with 8 bases lining up with TRBD1. V lost 10 bases, J lost 4 bases, and 21 bases stayed unmatched. The CDR3 consists of 17 residues. Per germline, CDR1 MNHNY and CDR2 SVGAGI (reference sequence).

This clonotype was detected a few times. This chain uses TRBV19 with TRBJ2-1; no definite D call. The CDR3 runs to 13 residues. Between the trimmed V and J ends, which lost 3 bases and 8 bases, there was a span of 11 bases. Germline V gives CDR1 LNHDA, CDR2 SQIVND (reference sequence). CDR3 residues: CASSMVYSDEQFF. Here the CDR3 DNA reads TGTGCCAGTAGTATGGTTTATTCCGATGAGCAGTTCTTC.

CDR3 protein: CASPRDFNTGELFF. CDR3 bases: TGTGCCAGCCCACGGGACTTTAACACCGGGGAGCTGTTTTTT. The chain links TRBV7-8 to TRBJ2-2, with a tentative D call TRBD2 (6 bases). The CDR3 consists of 14 residues. V dropped 8 bases and J dropped 2 bases, with 12 bases sitting between them. CDR1 is SGHVS, CDR2 FQNEAQ, per germline.

The chain is built from TRBV7-6 and TRBJ2-1; D possibly corresponds to TRBD2 (5 bases). The CDR3 is made up of 15 amino acids. From germline, CDR1 is SGHVS and CDR2 FNYEAQ. V gave up 4 bases and J gave up 5 bases, with 15 bases separating them. CDR3 loop: CASSSLEPGDNEQFF. CDR3 nucleotides: TGTGCCAGCAGCTCCCTAGAGCCCGGGGACAATGAGCAGTTCTTC.

This clonotype turned up a few times. The chain links TRBV7-9 to TRBJ1-3; D unresolved. The CDR3 spans 17 residues. Trimming stripped 7 bases from V and 0 bases from J, with 19 bases between. The germline V gene has CDR1 SEHNR and CDR2 FQNEAQ (reference sequence). The CDR3 protein is CASTPPGETFSGNTIYF. The CDR3 bases are TGTGCCAGCACCCCCCCTGGGGAGACTTTCTCTGGAAACACCATATATTTT. The whole variable domain, filled in from reference TRBV7-9 and TRBJ1-3, reads DTGVSQNPRHKITKRGQNVTFRCDPISEHNRLYWYRQTLGQGPEFLTYFQNEAQLEKSRLLSDRFSAERPKGSFSTLEIQRTEQGDSAMYLCASTPPGETFSGNTIYFGEGSWLTVV.

Many counts were recorded for this clonotype. The chain recombines TRBV28 with TRBJ1-2; 9 nucleotides line up with TRBD1. The CDR3 is made up of 16 amino acids. V shed 2 bases, J shed 2 bases, and the junction held 6 bases outside the gene matches. CDR1 MDHEN and CDR2 SYDVKM come from the germline V gene. CDR3 DNA: TGTGCCAGCAGTTTAAGCGGGACAGGGCAAAACTATGGCTACACCTTC. Protein sequence: CASSLSGTGQNYGYTF.

The V and J genes are TRBV27 and TRBJ2-7; D might be TRBD1 (6 bases). V was shortened by 5 bases and J by 7 bases, with 24 bases between the two germline ends. Per germline, CDR1 MNHEY and CDR2 SMNVEV (reference sequence). The CDR3 extends over 16 amino acids. CDR3 loop: CASSPGAGPTPREQYF. CDR3 DNA sequence: TGTGCCAGCAGTCCAGGGGCCGGCCCCACGCCACGGGAGCAGTACTTC.

In the case of this clonotype: This may be a read error, as it is one base from a much larger clone. The chain joins TRBV2 to TRBJ1-2, with D unresolved. Germline loops: CDR1 SNHLY, CDR2 FYNNEI. This CDR3 is 13 amino acids long. CDR3 in DNA: TGTGCCTGCAGTGATGATGCTAACTATGGCTACACCTTC. Protein: CACSDDANYGYTF.

The chain employs TRBV2 and TRBJ2-5; D possibly corresponds to TRBD1 (5 bases). Germline CDR1 and CDR2: SNHLY and FYNNEI. Trimming cost V 2 bases and J 5 bases, with 12 bases left between them. CDR3 size: 14 residues. For the CDR3, the DNA is TGTGCCAGCAGTGAATGGGCAGGGCAGGAGACCCAGTACTTC. This translates into CASSEWAGQETQYF.

The chain uses TRBV5-1 and TRBJ1-2; maybe TRBD1 (5 bases). The CDR3 totals 16 residues. Trimming removed 1 base at V and 4 bases at J, with 17 bases between. The V gene's germline CDR1 is SGHRS and CDR2 YFSETQ. CDR3 sequence: CASSLLLGEVGYGYTF. The CDR3 DNA reads TGCGCCAGCAGCTTGCTCTTAGGGGAGGTCGGCTATGGCTACACCTTC.

The chain has TRBV7-8 and TRBJ2-2; the match to TRBD2 covers 9 bases. With V trimmed by 3 bases and J by 1 base, 0 bases remained unmatched. Germline V gene lookup returns CDR1 SGHVS and CDR2 FQNEAQ. The CDR3 has 15 amino acids. The CDR3, as DNA: TGTGCCAGCAGCTTTAGCGGGGGGAACACCGGGGAGCTGTTTTTT. Its translation: CASSFSGGNTGELFF.

J is TRBJ1-1 and V is TRBV12-3 or TRBV12-4; D remains unclear. This CDR3 has 12 residues. The V end lost 1 base, the J end lost 6 bases, and 6 bases lay between the germline ends. This CDR3 is CASSLGHPEAFF. DNA for the CDR3: TGTGCCAGCAGTTTAGGACACCCTGAAGCTTTCTTT.

The sample holds many counts of this clonotype. The V and J genes are TRBV7-8 and TRBJ1-2; 10 bases line up with TRBD1. This CDR3 comprises 13 residues. Trimming removed 5 bases from V and 6 bases from J; junction bases left unmatched: 3. Germline lookup yields CDR1 SGHVS and CDR2 FQNEAQ. CDR3 protein: CASSDGTGDGYTF. The CDR3 region has the DNA TGTGCCAGCAGCGACGGGACAGGGGATGGCTACACCTTC.

The rearrangement links TRBV12-3 or TRBV12-4 to TRBJ2-5; TRBD1 matches at 9 bases. The CDR3 is 14 residues long. After removal of 3 bases from V and 5 bases from J, the junction contained 4 bases not matched to a gene. CDR3 region: CASSFVGTGETQYF. CDR3 bases: TGTGCCAGCAGTTTCGTCGGGACAGGGGAGACCCAGTACTTC.

A few counts support this clonotype. V gene TRBV4-1 combines with J gene TRBJ1-1; no clear D. Germline values: CDR1 MGHRA, CDR2 YSYEKL. The CDR3 length is 13 residues. V was trimmed by 4 bases and J by 2 bases, leaving 8 bases between them. DNA of the CDR3: TGCGCCAGCAGCCGCTGGGTCAACACTGAAGCTTTCTTT. This gives the protein CASSRWVNTEAFF.

This clonotype occurred a few times. J is TRBJ2-7 and V is TRBV5-5, with TRBD1 matching over 8 bases. In germline, CDR1 is SGHKS, CDR2 YYEKEE (reference sequence). The CDR3 sequence is 13 residues long. V shed 4 bases, J shed 2 bases, and the junction held 2 bases outside the gene matches. The CDR3 loop reads CASSRGQAYEQYF. In DNA form, the CDR3 reads TGTGCCAGCAGCAGGGGACAGGCCTACGAGCAGTACTTC.

The CDR3 DNA sequence: TGTGCCAGCAGCCCCCGGGAGGGAGCTGACACTGAAGCTTTCTTT. It translates to CASSPREGADTEAFF. The chain combines TRBV7-8 with TRBJ1-1; no firm D call. In germline, CDR1 is SGHVS, CDR2 FQNEAQ. V was clipped by 5 bases and J by 3 bases, with 16 bases between them. The CDR3 runs to 15 residues.

The sample holds a few counts of this clonotype. The chain joins TRBV9 to TRBJ1-5; 8 nucleotides line up with TRBD1. The CDR3 runs 15 residues. V shed 0 bases and J 6 bases; nucleotides not matched to a gene: 5. Germline CDR1 is SGDLS and CDR2 is YYNGEE. The CDR3 spells CASSVGAGGTQPQHF. The DNA of the CDR3 is TGTGCCAGCAGCGTAGGGGCAGGGGGCACTCAGCCCCAGCATTTT.

The V gene is TRBV12-3 or TRBV12-4, the J gene TRBJ2-3; tentative D call: TRBD2 (6 bases). Trimming took off 4 bases at V and 6 bases at J, with 11 bases between the two ends. The CDR3 contains 13 residues. The CDR3 is CASSSGTFDTQYF. Here the CDR3 DNA reads TGTGCCAGCAGTTCTGGGACTTTTGATACGCAGTATTTT.

This clonotype has just a few counts. The CDR3 region has the DNA TGTGCCATCAGTGAGGGACAGGGGGGTTCCTACTGGTATGGCTACACCTTC. Translated: CAISEGQGGSYWYGYTF. V and J are TRBV10-3 and TRBJ1-2; 10 bases align to TRBD1. The CDR3 covers 17 residues. V lost 2 bases to trimming and J lost 5 bases; unmatched junction nucleotides: 11. Looked up from germline, CDR1 is ENHRY and CDR2 is SYGVKD.

Only a few counts were recorded for this clonotype. The gene calls are TRBV2 and TRBJ2-2; TRBD2 matches 9 bases. The junction had 8 bases not matched to a gene; V was cut back by 6 bases and J by 3 bases. Germline CDR1 is SNHLY and CDR2 is FYNNEI. The CDR3 is 16 amino acids. CDR3 residues: CASRSGAGGDTGELFF. As DNA, the CDR3 is TGTGCCAGCAGGAGCGGTGCGGGGGGGGACACCGGGGAGCTGTTTTTT.